The following is a T cell receptor (beta chain) sequence with its context. Other DNA sequences in this specimen translate into the identical CDR3. Per the authors' pipeline: Reference gene primers were amplified, and this amplification served to estimate nucleated cell counts. The repertoire was sequenced with immunoSEQ multiplex PCR; TCRdb's copy has only in-frame clones and lacks some. V, J and clone size are those of that table, while D and trimming were read from the DNA. This repertoire shows fewer than 500,000 clones, about nine tenths found once; its top ten account for approximately 1.5%. The source of the sample is a study of blood T cell repertoires in COVID-19. As for the study in general: COVID-19 samples, acute and convalescent, were from the United States, Italy and Spain. Sample material is recorded as cDNA or gDNA derived from T cells, B-cell-depleted T cells, or PBMCs.

Germline lookup yields CDR1 MNHEY and CDR2 SVGAGI. CDR3 length: 13 residues. Trimming removed 2 bases from V and 2 bases from J, with 6 bases in between. The clonotype was recovered from a woman in her twenties or thirties with active or convalescent COVID-19. V gene TRBV6-5 combines with J gene TRBJ1-1; D unresolved. The sequencing input was peripheral blood. Here the CDR3 reads CASSYTVNTEAFF. For the CDR3, the DNA is TGTGCCAGCAGTTACACAGTTAACACTGAAGCTTTCTTT.